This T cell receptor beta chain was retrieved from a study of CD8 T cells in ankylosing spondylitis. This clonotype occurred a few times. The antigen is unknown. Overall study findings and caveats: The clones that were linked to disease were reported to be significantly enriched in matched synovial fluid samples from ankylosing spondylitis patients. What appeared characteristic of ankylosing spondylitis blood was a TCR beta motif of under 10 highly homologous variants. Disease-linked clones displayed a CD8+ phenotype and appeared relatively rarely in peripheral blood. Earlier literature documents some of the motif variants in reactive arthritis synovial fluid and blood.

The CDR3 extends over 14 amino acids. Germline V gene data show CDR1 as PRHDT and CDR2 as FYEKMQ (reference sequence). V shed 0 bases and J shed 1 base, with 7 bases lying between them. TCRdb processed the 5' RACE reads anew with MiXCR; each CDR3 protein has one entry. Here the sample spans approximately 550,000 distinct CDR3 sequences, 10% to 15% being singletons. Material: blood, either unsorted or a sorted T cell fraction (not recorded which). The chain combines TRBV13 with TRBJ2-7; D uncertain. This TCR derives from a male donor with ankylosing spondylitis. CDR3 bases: TGTGCCAGCAGCTTAGGCCTCCCGTCCTACGAGCAGTACGTC. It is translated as CASSLGLPSYEQYV.